This T cell receptor beta chain was recorded in a study of shared clonotypes between healthy human individuals. Across the whole study: Researchers assigned three CD4 naive, three CD4 memory, two CD8 naive and one CD8 memory plate to each donor.

CD45RA+ naive and CD45RA-negative memory subsets were separated from CD4+ cells. Replicate PCRs from sorted subsets contained approximately 220 ng DNA, which is 30,000 to 35,000 T cell genomes. Assay used: immunoSEQ multiplex PCR; TCRdb lists only in-frame clones, some missing. In the table there are around 510,000 clones, 90% to 96% of which are singletons. Study conclusions and caveats: Genetic and exposure-history diversity was limited by the few donors.

The CDR3 is made up of 12 amino acids. Between the trimmed V and J ends, which lost 4 bases and 5 bases, there was a span of 12 bases. CDR1 is GTSNPN, CDR2 SVGIG, per germline (reference sequence). In regard to this clone: As yet, its antigen is unknown.

The chain uses TRBV30 and TRBJ2-7; the D is unclear. The receptor comes from a woman aged 30 to 39 in good health. Input material: naive CD4+ T cells sorted from blood. Described subset: CD45RA+ positively selected. CDR3 DNA: TGTGCCTGGACCGGAATTATGGACGAGCAGTACTTC. Its protein is CAWTGIMDEQYF.